Listed below are T cell receptor beta chains from one sample, sequenced in a study of blood T cell repertoires in COVID-19. Sequencing was performed with immunoSEQ multiplex PCR; in TCRdb, only in-frame clones are kept and a portion is missing. This table holds some 250,000 clones, approximately 81% found once. The specimen sequenced was peripheral blood. The receptors originated from a woman aged 60-75 years with active or convalescent COVID-19. Each CDR3 is given with its conserved first and last residue. D genes are given only for firm matches. Clone size is not always given. Where it is, it says once, few, many or a class for expanded clones.

v_call	j_call	clone_size	d_call	cdr3_nt	cdr3_aa
TRBV10-3	TRBJ1-1	few	TRBD1	TGTGCCATCAGTGAAAACAGGGGCCCTGAAGCTTTCTTT	CAISENRGPEAFF
TRBV5-4	TRBJ1-6	few	TRBD1	TGTGCCAGCAGGGAAGGGGGCCCGGGAGTCTCACCCCTCCACTTT	CASREGGPGVSPLHF
TRBV2	TRBJ1-5	-	-	TGTGCCAGCAGTGAGGGGGCAGGCAGGAACAATCAGCCCCAGCATTTT	CASSEGAGRNNQPQHF
TRBV19	TRBJ1-2	-	TRBD1	TGTGCCAGTAGTGATCTGGGACAGGGTCTCTATGGCTACACCTTC	CASSDLGQGLYGYTF
TRBV12-3/TRBV12-4	TRBJ2-1	-	-	TGTGCCAGCAGGGCGGGATCCTACAATGAGCAGTTCTTC	CASRAGSYNEQFF
TRBV29-1	TRBJ2-1	-	TRBD2	TGCAGCGCCCGACTAGCGGGGGGGCTCTACAATGAGCAGTTCTTC	CSARLAGGLYNEQFF
TRBV27	TRBJ1-6	few	TRBD1	TGTGCCAGCAGTTTATCGGGGACAGGGGTGAATTCACCCCTCCACTTT	CASSLSGTGVNSPLHF
TRBV2	TRBJ1-1	-	-	TGTGCCAGCACCAGCGTAACGGCGCTAAGCACTGAAGCTTTCTTT	CASTSVTALSTEAFF
TRBV7-3	TRBJ1-2	-	-	TGTGCCAGCAGGGGGGCTGGCGATGGCTACACCTTC	CASRGAGDGYTF
TRBV5-6	TRBJ1-1	-	TRBD1	TGTGCCAGCAGCCATTTTGAAACAGGGGCGAACACTGAAGCTTTCTTT	CASSHFETGANTEAFF
TRBV12-1	TRBJ1-5	-	-	TGTGCCAGCAGCTCGGGACAGGGGTGCCTTGGCAATCAGCCCCAGCATTTT	CASSSGQGCLGNQPQHF
TRBV7-3	TRBJ1-6	-	TRBD1	TGTGCCAGCAGCCTACAGGGGATCGGCTCACCCCTCCACTTT	CASSLQGIGSPLHF
TRBV27	TRBJ1-1	-	-	TGTGCCAGCCAGAGACAAGACACCTTCTTGGGTGAAGCTTTCTTT	CASQRQDTFLGEAFF
TRBV7-9	TRBJ2-5	-	-	TGTGCCAGCAGCCCCCCCTCTCAGACCCAGTACTTC	CASSPPSQTQYF
TRBV2	TRBJ1-5	-	TRBD1	TGTGCCAGCAGTGAATTCAGGGGGAATCAGCCCCAGCATTTT	CASSEFRGNQPQHF
TRBV25-1	TRBJ1-4	-	-	TGTGCCAGCGGACCGGCGGGCAGGACGCATGAAAAACTGTTTTTT	CASGPAGRTHEKLFF
TRBV9	TRBJ1-6	-	TRBD1	TGTGCCAGCAGCGCAGCCGGGACAGGAGGAAATAATTCACCCCTCCACTTT	CASSAAGTGGNNSPLHF
TRBV3-1/TRBV3-2	TRBJ1-1	-	-	TGTGCCAGCAGCCAAGGGGTGACAAGGAATGAAGCTTTCTTT	CASSQGVTRNEAFF
TRBV5-6	TRBJ2-7	-	-	TGTGCCAGCAGCTTACTTACAGGGAGCACCTACGAGCAGTACTTC	CASSLLTGSTYEQYF
TRBV10-3	TRBJ2-7	-	-	TGTGCCATCAGTGATGGTCGGCGGGTCTACGAGCAGTACTTC	CAISDGRRVYEQYF
TRBV28	TRBJ2-1	-	TRBD2	TGTGCCAGCAGCCGAAGCGGGGGGCGATCCTACAATGAGCAGTTCTTC	CASSRSGGRSYNEQFF
TRBV6-5	TRBJ2-3	-	-	TGTGCCAGCAGTTCGGACAGATACACAGATACGCAGTATTTT	CASSSDRYTDTQYF
TRBV7-7	TRBJ2-1	-	TRBD2	TGTGCTAGCAGCTTGCTCCCGCGACTAGCGGGAGGCCGGGACAATGAGCAGTTCTTC	CASSLLPRLAGGRDNEQFF
TRBV10-3	TRBJ2-3	-	TRBD1	TGTGCCATCAGTCATGACAGGGTAGGGGACACAGATACGCAGTATTTT	CAISHDRVGDTDTQYF
TRBV9	TRBJ1-5	few	TRBD1	TGTGCCAGCAGCGTAGGACAGGGCTTGGCAAATCAGCCCCAGCATTTT	CASSVGQGLANQPQHF
TRBV5-4	TRBJ1-1	-	-	TGTGCCAGCAGCCCGCTTGGCCGGGAGGACACTGAAGCTTTCTTT	CASSPLGREDTEAFF
TRBV20-1	TRBJ1-4	-	-	TGCAGTGCCAGTCTGGGCGCAACTAATGAAAAACTGTTTTTT	CSASLGATNEKLFF
TRBV28	TRBJ1-5	-	TRBD1	TGTGCCAGCATCCCGTCCCGGGACAGTAAACAGAGGGGCAATCAGCCCCAGCATTTT	CASIPSRDSKQRGNQPQHF
TRBV9	TRBJ2-1	-	TRBD2	TGTGCCAGCAGCGTAGCGGGTCTTGCGGGGGGAGACAATGAGCAGTTCTTC	CASSVAGLAGGDNEQFF
TRBV9	TRBJ2-1	-	TRBD2	TGTGCCAGCAGCACCCGGACTAGCGGGGCCCTGAGGTACAATGAGCAGTTCTTC	CASSTRTSGALRYNEQFF
TRBV5-1	TRBJ2-3	-	-	TGCGCCAGCAGCCCGGAGGAGGGGGGGGCAGGCACAGATACGCAGTATTTT	CASSPEEGGAGTDTQYF
TRBV5-6	TRBJ1-1	once	TRBD1	TGTGCCAGCAGTAGGGGACAGGGGAACACTGAAGCTTTCTTT	CASSRGQGNTEAFF
TRBV6-6	TRBJ1-6	-	TRBD1	TGTGCCAGCAGTTACGGGGGACAGGGTGGTTCACCCCTCCACTTT	CASSYGGQGGSPLHF
TRBV2	TRBJ2-3	-	TRBD2	TGTGCCAGCAGGGACGGAGGGCGGGGGGGCACAGATACGCAGTATTTT	CASRDGGRGGTDTQYF
TRBV6-6	TRBJ1-6	-	TRBD1	TGTGCCAGCAGTCTCACCGCCGGGACAGGGAATAATTCACCCCTCCACTTT	CASSLTAGTGNNSPLHF
TRBV4-2	TRBJ2-5	-	TRBD2	TGTGCCAGCAGCCAAGAGCCAGCGGGGGGGGAGACCCAGTACTTC	CASSQEPAGGETQYF
TRBV2	TRBJ1-1	-	-	TGTGCCAGCAACAGGGACCAGGACACTGAAGCTTTCTTT	CASNRDQDTEAFF
TRBV30	TRBJ1-4	-	-	TGTGCCTGGACCCCTACCCCGTTTACTAATGAAAAACTGTTTTTT	CAWTPTPFTNEKLFF